These T cell receptor beta chains were read from a single sample in a study of blood T cell repertoires in COVID-19. Profiling relied on immunoSEQ multiplex PCR, and the TCRdb table lists in-frame clones only, not all of them. The sample consists of 450,000 to 500,000 clones, around 85% of them appearing once. Sequencing was carried out using peripheral blood. Receptor source: a human donor in a cohort sampled during active COVID-19. Each CDR3 is given with its conserved first and last residue. A D gene is named only where the DNA matches it firmly. Size is omitted from some rows. Given values are once, few, many or a class for expanded clones.

.	TRBD2	TRBJ2-2	TRBV9	TGTGCCAGCAGCGGAGCGGGAGGGCCAATTAGTGGGACCGGGGAGCTGTTTTTT	CASSGAGGPISGTGELFF
few	.	TRBJ1-6	TRBV5-4	TGTGCCAGCAGCTTTCAGGCGGGCAATTCACCCCTCCACTTT	CASSFQAGNSPLHF
.	TRBD2	TRBJ2-1	TRBV11-2	TGTGCCAGCAGCCTCAAAGGGCTAGCGGGGGACAATGAGCAGTTCTTC	CASSLKGLAGDNEQFF
.	.	TRBJ2-5	TRBV27	TGTGCCAGCACTGAAGGGACACCGATTCTGGAGACCCAGTACTTC	CASTEGTPILETQYF
.	TRBD2	TRBJ2-1	TRBV7-6	TGTGCCAGCAGCTTAGAGTTGCGAGCGGGGAGTCTCGAGGATGGGGATGAGCAGTTCTTC	CASSLELRAGSLEDGDEQFF
.	.	TRBJ1-1	TRBV28	TGTGCCAGCAGACCCCCCGGGACAAGGAACACTGAAGCTTTCTTT	CASRPPGTRNTEAFF
.	TRBD1	TRBJ1-1	TRBV5-1	TGCGCCAGCAGCTTAGGGGACAGAAACACTGAAGCTTTCTTT	CASSLGDRNTEAFF
.	.	TRBJ2-7	TRBV5-8	TGTGCCAGCACCGACCCAACGGGAGATCTCGGCGAGCAGTACTTC	CASTDPTGDLGEQYF
.	.	TRBJ2-1	TRBV7-3	TGTGCCAGCAGCCAGGAAATAAGTGAGCAGTTCTTC	CASSQEISEQFF
.	.	TRBJ2-7	TRBV28	TGTGCCAGCAGTTTAAGTGCAGGGTTCTCCTACGAGCAGTACTTC	CASSLSAGFSYEQYF
.	.	TRBJ2-4	TRBV30	TGTGCCTGGAGGGCAGGGATTGGAGCCAAAAACATTCAGTACTTC	CAWRAGIGAKNIQYF
few	TRBD1	TRBJ1-2	TRBV5-4	TGTGCCAGCAGCTTGACGGACAGGGGTAACTATGGCTACACCTTC	CASSLTDRGNYGYTF
.	TRBD1	TRBJ1-2	TRBV18	TGTGCCAGCTCACAAGACAGGGGGGCTAACTATGGCTACACCTTC	CASSQDRGANYGYTF
.	.	TRBJ2-2	TRBV5-5	TGTGCCAGCAGCCCGGTCACGAACACCGGGGAGCTGTTTTTT	CASSPVTNTGELFF
.	TRBD2	TRBJ2-7	TRBV5-1	TGCGCCAGCAGCTCGACCCGGACTAGCGGATACGAGCAGTACTTC	CASSSTRTSGYEQYF
once	TRBD1	TRBJ2-1	TRBV3-1/TRBV3-2	TGTGCCAGCAGCCTGGGGACAGGGGGCTGGGTCAATGAGCAGTTCTTC	CASSLGTGGWVNEQFF
.	.	TRBJ1-1	TRBV6-5	TGTGCCAGCAGTTACAGCAGACAGTCGGCCACTGAAGCTTTCTTT	CASSYSRQSATEAFF
.	TRBD2	TRBJ2-1	TRBV7-2	TGTGCCAGCAACCCGGTCGGGACTAGCGGGAGGACCCCCTACAATGAGCAGTTCTTC	CASNPVGTSGRTPYNEQFF
.	TRBD1	TRBJ1-5	TRBV28	TGTGCCAGCAAGACCATAGACAGGGGCAATCAGCCCCAGCATTTT	CASKTIDRGNQPQHF
.	.	TRBJ1-1	TRBV6-5	TGTGCCAGCAGTTCCCCTAGGGGGATGAACACTGAAGCTTTCTTT	CASSSPRGMNTEAFF
.	TRBD2	TRBJ2-1	TRBV19	TGTGCCAGCCAATCAATAGCGGGAGATCCCCCCTACAATGAGCAGTTCTTC	CASQSIAGDPPYNEQFF
.	TRBD2	TRBJ2-2	TRBV29-1	TGCAGCGCCCGACTAGCGGGAGTTCGTGGGGAGCTGTTTTTT	CSARLAGVRGELFF
once	TRBD1	TRBJ1-1	TRBV29-1	TGCAGCGCCTCGGACAGGGAAGGTACTGAAGCTTTCTTT	CSASDREGTEAFF
.	TRBD2	TRBJ2-3	TRBV2	TGTGCCAGCCGACTGGGACTAGCGGGGAGCACAGATACGCAGTATTTT	CASRLGLAGSTDTQYF
.	TRBD2	TRBJ2-1	TRBV9	TGTGCCAGCAGCGTAGAAGGCGGGAGGGGGCGCAATGAGCAGTTCTTC	CASSVEGGRGRNEQFF
.	.	TRBJ2-2	TRBV7-2	TGTGCCAGCAGCTTATTTAGCAGGGAGAACACCGGGGAGCTGTTTTTT	CASSLFSRENTGELFF
.	.	TRBJ2-7	TRBV11-2	TGTGCCAGCAGCTTAGCTCGGCAGGACTACGAGCAGTACTTC	CASSLARQDYEQYF
.	TRBD1	TRBJ2-5	TRBV18	TGTGCCAGCTCACCTGGACAGGGAGAGACCCAGTACTTC	CASSPGQGETQYF
.	TRBD2	TRBJ2-3	TRBV10-2	TGCGCCAGCAGTCCTTCTAGCGGGAGTATCAATACGCAGTATTTT	CASSPSSGSINTQYF
.	TRBD1	TRBJ1-1	TRBV10-3	TGTGCCATCAGACCGGGACAGGCTGAAGCTTTCTTT	CAIRPGQAEAFF
.	.	TRBJ2-6	TRBV2	TGTGCCAGCACCGGTTGGGGGGCCAACGTCCTGACTTTC	CASTGWGANVLTF
few	TRBD1	TRBJ1-1	TRBV14	TGTGCCAGCAGCCGGACAGGGTACATTGGTGAAGCTTTCTTT	CASSRTGYIGEAFF
.	TRBD1	TRBJ1-6	TRBV4-2	TGTGCCAGCAGCCAAGAAAAGACAGGGGACCTTTTCAGCTCCTATAATTCACCCCTCCACTTT	CASSQEKTGDLFSSYNSPLHF
.	.	TRBJ1-1	TRBV5-1	TGCGCCAGCAGCTTCTCGAGAAACACTGAAGCTTTCTTT	CASSFSRNTEAFF
.	TRBD2	TRBJ2-7	TRBV3-1/TRBV3-2	TGTGCCAGCAGCCAAGATTTTGGGACTAGCGGGAGGCGCATGACCTACGAGCAGTACTTC	CASSQDFGTSGRRMTYEQYF
.	TRBD2	TRBJ2-3	TRBV9	TGTGCCAGCAGCGCTCTAGCGGGAGTTGCAGATACGCAGTATTTT	CASSALAGVADTQYF
.	.	TRBJ2-3	TRBV5-1	TGCGCCAGCAGCTTGCGGTCTAGCACAGATACGCAGTATTTT	CASSLRSSTDTQYF
.	.	TRBJ2-7	TRBV7-6	TGTGCCAGCAGTCCCCCGAGGGGGGAGCAGTACTTC	CASSPPRGEQYF